This TCR beta chain was sequenced during a study of T cells in Graves' hyperthyroidism and ophthalmopathy. Study outcomes and limitations: Blood held most thyroid clonotypes expanded above 0.001 frequency.

Amplified regions were TCR beta CDR3 sequences from RNA transcripts. HTBI primers were used for first-round RT-PCR of the TCR CDR3. TCRdb recomputed calls from the multiplex PCR reads with MiXCR, one row per CDR3 protein. Among hundreds of thousands of distinct CDR3 sequences, 14% were seen once, and the ten largest hold approximately 25%. The study excluded patients with uncontrolled infection, other autoimmune disease, pregnancy or lactation. PBMCs were obtained from about 10 ml fresh peripheral blood. The length of the CDR3 is 13 residues. Germline V gene lookup returns CDR1 LNHDA and CDR2 SQIVND (reference sequence). Trimming took 7 bases from V and 3 from J, leaving 12 bases between them. Worth noting for this clonotype: No antigen is known for it.

This receptor was identified in a woman in her twenties or thirties with Graves' hyperthyroidism. The sample comprised blood. The genes are TRBV19 and TRBJ1-1; D might be TRBD1 (5 bases). The CDR3 is CASTRDGYTEAFF. Written as DNA, the CDR3 is TGTGCCAGTACCAGGGACGGATACACTGAAGCTTTCTTT.